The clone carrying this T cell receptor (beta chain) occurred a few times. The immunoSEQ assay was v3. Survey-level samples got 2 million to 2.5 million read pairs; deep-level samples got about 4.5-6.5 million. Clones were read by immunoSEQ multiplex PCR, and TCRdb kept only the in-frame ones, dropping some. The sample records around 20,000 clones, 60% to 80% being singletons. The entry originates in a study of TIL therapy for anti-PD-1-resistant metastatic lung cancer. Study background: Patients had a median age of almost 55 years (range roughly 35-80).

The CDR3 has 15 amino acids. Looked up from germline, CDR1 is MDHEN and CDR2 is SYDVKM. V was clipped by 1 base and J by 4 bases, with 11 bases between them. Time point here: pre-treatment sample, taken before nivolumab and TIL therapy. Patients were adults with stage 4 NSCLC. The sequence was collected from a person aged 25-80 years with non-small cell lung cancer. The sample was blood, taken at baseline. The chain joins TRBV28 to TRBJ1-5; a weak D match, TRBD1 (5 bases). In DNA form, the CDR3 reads TGTGCCAGCAGTTTATTTGGCGGGGGTAATCAGCCCCAGCATTTT. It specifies CASSLFGGGNQPQHF.